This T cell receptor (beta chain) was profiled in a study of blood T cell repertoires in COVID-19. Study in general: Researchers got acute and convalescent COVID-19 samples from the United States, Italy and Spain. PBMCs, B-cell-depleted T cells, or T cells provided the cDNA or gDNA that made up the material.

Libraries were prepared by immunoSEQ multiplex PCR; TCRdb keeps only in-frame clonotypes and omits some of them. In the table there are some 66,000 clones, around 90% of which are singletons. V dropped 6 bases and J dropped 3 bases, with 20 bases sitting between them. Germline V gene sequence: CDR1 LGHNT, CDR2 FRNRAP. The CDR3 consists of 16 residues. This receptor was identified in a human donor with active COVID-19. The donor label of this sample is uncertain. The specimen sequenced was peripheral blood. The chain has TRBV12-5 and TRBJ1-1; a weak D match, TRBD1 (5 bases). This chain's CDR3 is CASGRGPTLPDTEAFF. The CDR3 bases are TGTGCTAGTGGGCGGGGACCGACCCTCCCTGACACTGAAGCTTTCTTT.